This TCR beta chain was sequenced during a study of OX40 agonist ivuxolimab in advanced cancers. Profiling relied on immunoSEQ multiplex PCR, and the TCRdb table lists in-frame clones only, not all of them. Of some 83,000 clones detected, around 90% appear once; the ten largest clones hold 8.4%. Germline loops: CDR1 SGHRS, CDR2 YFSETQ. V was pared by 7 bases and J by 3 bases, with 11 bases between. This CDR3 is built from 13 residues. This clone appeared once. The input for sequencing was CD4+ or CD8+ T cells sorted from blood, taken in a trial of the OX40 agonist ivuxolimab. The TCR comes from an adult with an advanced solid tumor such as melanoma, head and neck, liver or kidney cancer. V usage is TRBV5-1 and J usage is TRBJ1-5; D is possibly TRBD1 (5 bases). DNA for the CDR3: TGCGCCAGCCGGTCGACAGACAATCAGCCCCAGCATTTT. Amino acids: CASRSTDNQPQHF. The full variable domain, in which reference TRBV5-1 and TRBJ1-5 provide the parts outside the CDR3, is KAGVTQTPRYLIKTRGQQVTLSCSPISGHRSVSWYQQTPGQGLQFLFEYFSETQRNKGNFPGRFSGRQFSNSRSEMNVSTLELGDSALYLCASRSTDNQPQHFGDGTRLSIL.